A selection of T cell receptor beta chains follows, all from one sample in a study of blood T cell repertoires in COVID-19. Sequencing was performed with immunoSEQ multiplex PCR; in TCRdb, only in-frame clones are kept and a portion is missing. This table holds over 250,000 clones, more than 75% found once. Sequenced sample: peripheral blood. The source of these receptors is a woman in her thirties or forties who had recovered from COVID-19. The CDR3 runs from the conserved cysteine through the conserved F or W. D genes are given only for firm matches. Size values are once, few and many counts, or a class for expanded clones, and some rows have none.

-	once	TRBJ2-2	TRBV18	TGTGCCAGCTCCCCACCGGGCACCACCACCGGGGAGCTGTTTTTT	CASSPPGTTTGELFF
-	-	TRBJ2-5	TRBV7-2	TGTGCCAGCCGCAAGGCGGGGGCAGGCCAAGAGACCCAGTACTTC	CASRKAGAGQETQYF
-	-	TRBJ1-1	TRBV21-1	TGTGCCAGCGGCCGGGAACCTCTTAAGAACACTGAAGCTTTCTTT	CASGREPLKNTEAFF
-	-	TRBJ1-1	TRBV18	TGTGCCAGCTCACCGGTTACAGGATGGAACACTGAAGCTTTCTTT	CASSPVTGWNTEAFF
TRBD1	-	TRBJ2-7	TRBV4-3	TGCGCCAGCAGCCGCTGGGGGACAGGGGCCTACGAGCAGTACTTC	CASSRWGTGAYEQYF
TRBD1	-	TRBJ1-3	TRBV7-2	TGTGCCAGCAGCTTGACAGGGGGCGTCCTCTCTGGAAACACCATATATTTT	CASSLTGGVLSGNTIYF
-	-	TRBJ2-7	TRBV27	TGTGCCAGCAGTTTAGGTGGGGGAGGCGAGCAGTACTTC	CASSLGGGGEQYF
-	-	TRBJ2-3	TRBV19	TGTGCCAGTAGTATGGGCAGGGGTTACGATACGCAGTATTTT	CASSMGRGYDTQYF
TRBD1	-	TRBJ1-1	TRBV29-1	TGCAGCGTTCCGGGACAGGGGGCCTCCGAAGCTTTCTTT	CSVPGQGASEAFF
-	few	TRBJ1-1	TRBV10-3	TGTGCCATCAGTGGCAGGCGGAACACTGAAGCTTTCTTT	CAISGRRNTEAFF
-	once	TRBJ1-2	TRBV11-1	TGTGCCAGCAGCTCGCGGCGGAACCCTAACTATGGCTACACCTTC	CASSSRRNPNYGYTF
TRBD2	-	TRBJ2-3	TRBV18	TGTGCCAGCTCACCGGGGGGGGGCACAGATACGCAGTATTTT	CASSPGGGTDTQYF
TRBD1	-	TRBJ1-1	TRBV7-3	TGTGCCAGCGGGACAGGGAACACTGAAGCTTTCTTT	CASGTGNTEAFF
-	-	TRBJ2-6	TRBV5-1	TGCGCCAGCAGCTTGGTCGTCTCTGGGGCCAACGTCCTGACTTTC	CASSLVVSGANVLTF
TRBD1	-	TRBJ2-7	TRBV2	TGTGCCACCCAACCGGACAGGCCCTCCTACGAGCAGTACTTC	CATQPDRPSYEQYF
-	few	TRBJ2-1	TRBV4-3	TGCGCCAGCAGCCAAGGTATGGGGGGAGTGGTCGCGCAGTTCTTC	CASSQGMGGVVAQFF
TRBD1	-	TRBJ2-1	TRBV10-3	TGTGCCATCAGCGACTACAGGGGGCGCCACAATGAGCAGTTCTTC	CAISDYRGRHNEQFF
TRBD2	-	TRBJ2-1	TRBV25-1	TGTGCCAGCAGTGAATTGGGAGGGCCTGGATACAATGAGCAGTTCTTC	CASSELGGPGYNEQFF
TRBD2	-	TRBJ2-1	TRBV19	TGTGCCAGTAGTAACGCCCGCCGGACTAGCGGAGTGAATGAGCAGTTCTTC	CASSNARRTSGVNEQFF
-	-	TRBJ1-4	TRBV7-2	TGTGCCAGCAGCTTAGCGGCCAGGCCTAATGAAAAACTGTTTTTT	CASSLAARPNEKLFF
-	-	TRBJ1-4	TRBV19	TGTGCCAGTAGTGGGCGGGGGGGAGAAAAACTGTTTTTT	CASSGRGGEKLFF
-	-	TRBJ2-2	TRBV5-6	TGTGCCAGCAGCCCACTTGGGGACACCCTAAACACCGGGGAGCTGTTTTTT	CASSPLGDTLNTGELFF
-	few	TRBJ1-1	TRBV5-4	TGTGCCAGCAGCCCGGGCGGGGGGCGTTGGACTGAAGCTTTCTTT	CASSPGGGRWTEAFF
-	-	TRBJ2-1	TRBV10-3	TGTGCCATCAGGGGGGGGCCCGAGCAGTTCTTC	CAIRGGPEQFF
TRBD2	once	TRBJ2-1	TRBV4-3	TGCGCCAGCAGCCAAGGCCAGCGGGGCAATGAGCAGTTCTTC	CASSQGQRGNEQFF
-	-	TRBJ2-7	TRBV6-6	TGTGCCAGCAGTTACGGGGGGACCGTTGAGTACGAGCAGTACTTC	CASSYGGTVEYEQYF
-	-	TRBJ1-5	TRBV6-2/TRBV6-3	TGTGCCAGCAGCACGGGTTCGGGTAGCAATCAGCCCCAGCATTTT	CASSTGSGSNQPQHF
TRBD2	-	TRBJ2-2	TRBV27	TGTGCCAGCAGTACCTCTAGCGGCGGCACCGGGGAGCTGTTTTTT	CASSTSSGGTGELFF
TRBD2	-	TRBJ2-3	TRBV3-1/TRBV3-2	TGTGCCAGCAGCCAAGGACTAGCGGGAACTACAGATACGCAGTATTTT	CASSQGLAGTTDTQYF
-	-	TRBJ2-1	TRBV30	TGTGCCTGGGAACCGGGACTGGGTGAGCAGTTCTTC	CAWEPGLGEQFF
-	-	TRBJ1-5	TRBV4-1	TGCGCCAGCAGCCAAGAATCGGCGCCGAGAGGTCAGCCCCAGCATTTT	CASSQESAPRGQPQHF
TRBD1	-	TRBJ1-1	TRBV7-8	TGTGCCAGCAGCAGCACGACAGGGCTATTCACTGAAGCTTTCTTT	CASSSTTGLFTEAFF
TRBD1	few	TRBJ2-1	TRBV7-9	TGTGCCAGCAGCCAGGCTCCAGGGGGTGAGCAGTTCTTC	CASSQAPGGEQFF
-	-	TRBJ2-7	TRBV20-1	TGCAGTGCTAGTCTCGCGTCGAACTCCTACGAGCAGTACTTC	CSASLASNSYEQYF
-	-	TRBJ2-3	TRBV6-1	TGTGCCAGCAGTGAATTTCCGAGGTTAGATACGCAGTATTTT	CASSEFPRLDTQYF